Sequencing of this T cell receptor (beta chain) was carried out in a study of response to subunit inactivated influenza vaccine. Broader study findings: Authors suggested each seasonal influenza vaccination recruits few new T cells.

Germline loops: CDR1 SGHAT, CDR2 FQNNGV. The V gene lost 5 bases and the J gene lost 4 bases, with 14 bases spanning the gap. The CDR3 is 15 residues long. This clonotype was counted only a few times. Its antigen is undetermined. TCRdb redid the calling of the RT-PCR reads with MiXCR, one entry per CDR3 protein. The data contain hundreds of thousands of distinct CDR3 sequences, about 15% of them seen just once; the ten biggest clones take up around 10%. The sequence was obtained from a man aged 45 to 65 who received an inactivated influenza vaccine. Sequencing used PBMCs from blood, obtained about 12 days after vaccination. The V call is TRBV11-2, the J call TRBJ2-2, with D possibly TRBD1 on 6 matching bases. This CDR3 reads CASSAAGAVTGELFF. CDR3 nucleotides: TGTGCCAGCAGCGCAGCAGGGGCTGTCACCGGGGAGCTGTTTTTT.